One sample yielded the 20 T cell receptor beta chains listed below, sequenced in a study of tumor-infiltrating lymphocytes in oesophageal squamous cell carcinoma. TCRdb re-derived calls from the PCR reads in MiXCR, one entry per CDR3 protein. In the table there are roughly 9,800 distinct CDR3 sequences, 50% to 75% of which are singletons. Sequenced material: esophageal tumor tissue. All receptors come from a female donor with esophageal squamous cell carcinoma.

Only a few counts were recorded for this clonotype. J is TRBJ2-3 and V is TRBV7-3; D is unresolved. CDR1 is SGHTA, CDR2 FQGTGA, per germline. The V gene lost 4 bases and the J gene lost 9 bases, with 11 bases spanning the gap. This CDR3 spans 12 amino acids. This CDR3 is CASSSPLGTQYF. CDR3 nucleotides: TGTGCCAGCAGCTCTCCGTTAGGGACGCAGTATTTT.

The chain employs TRBV6-6 and TRBJ2-3; 11 bases fit TRBD2. V trimming: 0 bases; J trimming: 0 bases; junction bases outside the gene matches: 8. The CDR3 is 19 amino acids. Germline V gene data show CDR1 as MNHNY and CDR2 as SVGAGI (reference sequence). CDR3 in amino acids: CASSYSGTSGPTSTDTQYF. CDR3 nucleotides: TGTGCCAGCAGTTACTCAGGGACTAGCGGCCCCACTAGCACAGATACGCAGTATTTT.

J is TRBJ2-1 and V is TRBV7-2; perhaps TRBD2 as D (6 bases). Deletions cut 0 bases from V and 7 bases from J, with 10 bases between. The CDR3 has 14 residues. CDR1 is SGHTA and CDR2 is FQGNSA in the germline V gene. The CDR3 nucleotides read TGTGCCAGCAGCTTAGCTGGGACTCTAAATGAGCAGTTCTTC. Protein product: CASSLAGTLNEQFF.

The J gene is TRBJ2-3, the V gene TRBV12-3 or TRBV12-4; perhaps TRBD1 as D (5 bases). The CDR3 covers 15 residues. V lost 7 bases to trimming and J lost 2 bases, with 16 bases between them. CDR3 DNA sequence: TGTGCCAGCACCTCACAGGCCGGAAACACAGATACGCAGTATTTT. This encodes CASTSQAGNTDTQYF.

This clonotype was recorded many times. This chain's CDR3 is CASSLAYSPSYEQYF. The CDR3 DNA follows: TGTGCCAGCAGCTTGGCCTACTCCCCCTCCTACGAGCAGTACTTC. The rearrangement uses TRBV5-5 and TRBJ2-7; D is ambiguous. Germline V lookup: CDR1 SGHKS, CDR2 YYEKEE (reference sequence). V was shortened by 0 bases and J by 0 bases, with 10 bases between the two germline ends. This CDR3 contains 15 residues.

Concerning this clonotype: The germline gene is not matched at one end of the junction; a read error may be the cause. The rearrangement uses TRBV7-2 and TRBJ2-5; D possibly corresponds to TRBD1 (6 bases). There are 12 residues in the CDR3. Germline assignment: CDR1 SGHTA and CDR2 FQGNSA. The CDR3 sequence is CASSLAIGQKFF. The CDR3 DNA sequence: TGTGCCAGCAGCTTAGCTATTGGACAGAAGTTCTTC.

The table lists this clonotype with many counts. The chain recombines TRBV7-9 with TRBJ2-2, with a possible D match to TRBD2 (6 bases). CDR1 and CDR2 from the germline V gene are SEHNR and FQNEAQ (reference sequence). This CDR3 has 16 amino acids. Trimming removed 3 bases from V and 0 bases from J, with 11 bases in between. In DNA, the CDR3 is TGTGCCAGCAGCTTTGGAGCGGGCACGAACACCGGGGAGCTGTTTTTT. Translating it yields CASSFGAGTNTGELFF.

The chain links TRBV7-4 to TRBJ2-5; D is unresolved. TRBJ2-7 matches the DNA end more closely, so the J call is doubtful. Germline CDR1 SGHVT, CDR2 SQSDAQ. The CDR3 consists of 14 residues. The CDR3 nucleotides are TGTGCCAGCAGCCTATCCGGTTCCACCTACGAGCAGTACTTC. It yields the protein CASSLSGSTYEQYF.

By frequency in the sample, this clonotype is medium-sized. V is TRBV12-3 or TRBV12-4 and J is TRBJ2-5; maybe TRBD1 (5 bases). The CDR3 contains 13 residues. The germline V and J ends were trimmed by 6 bases and 5 bases, with 13 bases remaining between them. CDR3 sequence: CASSLSPGETQYF. For the CDR3, the DNA is TGTGCCAGCAGCCTATCCCCAGGGGAGACCCAGTACTTC.

Regarding this clonotype: The junction shows a germline mismatch at one end, possibly a read error. V usage is TRBV7-6 and J usage is TRBJ2-5; D may be TRBD1 (7 bases). Germline CDR1 and CDR2: SGHVS and FNYEAQ. This CDR3 region has 14 residues. The CDR3 DNA sequence: TGTGCTAGCAGCATCACTCAGGGGGGAGAGACCCAGTACTTC. Its protein is CASSITQGGETQYF. Full variable domain (outside the CDR3, taken from reference TRBV7-6 and TRBJ2-5): GAGVSQSPRYKVTKRGQDVALRCDPISGHVSLYWYRQALGQGPEFLTYFNYEAQQDKSGLPNDRFSAERPEGSISTLTIQRTEQRDSAMYRCASSITQGGETQYFGPGTRLLVL.

The chain combines TRBV7-2 with TRBJ2-4; 10 bases line up with TRBD2. The last part of the DNA fits TRBJ2-1 better; the J call may be wrong. Looked up from germline, CDR1 is SGHTA and CDR2 is FQGNSA. The CDR3 loop spans 13 amino acids. The CDR3 loop is CASRASGSNEQFF. The CDR3 DNA is TGTGCCAGCAGGGCTAGCGGGAGCAATGAGCAGTTCTTC.

The chain uses TRBV7-6 and TRBJ1-1, with D unresolved. Trimming removed 5 bases at V and 4 bases at J, with 11 bases between. Per the germline V gene, CDR1 is SGHVS and CDR2 is FNYEAQ. CDR3 size: 13 residues. In DNA, the CDR3 is TGTGCCAGCAGCCCACAACCGGGCACTGAAGCTTTCTTT. It encodes CASSPQPGTEAFF.

In this sample, this clonotype turned up once. The rearrangement joins TRBV27 to TRBJ2-1; 7 bases agree with TRBD2. Trimming took 3 bases from V and 0 from J; bases not matched to a gene: 5. The CDR3 spans 16 residues. CDR1 MNHEY and CDR2 SMNVEV come from the germline V gene (reference sequence). CDR3 protein: CASSLYAGDSYNEQFF. CDR3 coding DNA: TGTGCCAGCAGTTTGTACGCGGGAGACTCCTACAATGAGCAGTTCTTC.

The V and J genes are TRBV7-2 and TRBJ2-7; D is perhaps TRBD1 (6 bases). Germline V gene data show CDR1 as SGHTA and CDR2 as FQGNSA. There are 15 residues in the CDR3. V lost 4 bases and J lost 2, with 15 bases in between. CDR3 loop: CASSSAGTPTYEQYF. The CDR3, as DNA: TGTGCCAGCAGCTCGGCCGGGACACCGACCTACGAGCAGTACTTC.

The chain employs TRBV7-2 and TRBJ2-3, with D perhaps TRBD1 (6 bases). The J call may not be correct, given that the DNA end is closer to TRBJ2-1. The CDR3 extends over 13 amino acids. Per germline, CDR1 SGHTA and CDR2 FQGNSA. The DNA of the CDR3 is TGTGCCAGCAGCTCCGGACAGCACAATGAGCAGTTCTTC. Translation: CASSSGQHNEQFF.

The V call is TRBV7-3, the J call TRBJ2-3; D is unresolved. The V gene lost 5 bases and the J gene lost 4 bases, with 10 bases spanning the gap. The CDR3 length is 13 residues. Germline V gene lookup returns CDR1 SGHTA and CDR2 FQGTGA. CDR3 residues: CASSPVGSDTQYF. The CDR3 bases are TGTGCCAGCAGCCCCGTGGGGTCAGATACGCAGTATTTT.

This chain uses TRBV6-1 with TRBJ2-2, with TRBD2 as a possible D gene (5 bases). CDR3 length: 16 residues. Trimming took off 4 bases at V and 6 bases at J, with 18 bases between the two ends. Germline CDR1 and CDR2: MNHNS and SASEGT. In DNA, the CDR3 is TGTGCCAGCAGTGTTGAGGGTACTAATTCTGCCGGGGAGCTGTTTTTT. Translated, it gives CASSVEGTNSAGELFF.

This clonotype is judged medium-sized (0.01 to 0.1%). The rearrangement links TRBV7-8 to TRBJ2-4, with D uncertain. V shed 0 bases and J shed 1 base, with 7 bases lying between them. The CDR3 consists of 15 residues. Germline CDR1 reads SGHVS; CDR2 reads FQNEAQ. In nucleotides, the CDR3 is TGTGCCAGCAGCTTAGCTCTACAGGCCAAAAACATTCAGTACTTC. Amino acids: CASSLALQAKNIQYF.

The chain uses TRBV7-2 and TRBJ2-3; 15 bases fit TRBD2. Germline trimming cut 4 bases from V and 3 bases from J; bases unmatched to any gene: 8. This CDR3 region has 18 residues. Germline lookup yields CDR1 SGHTA and CDR2 FQGNSA. The CDR3 DNA is TGTGCCAGCAGCTGGACCGGGACTAGCGGGAGGAAGACAGATACGCAGTATTTT. Translation gives CASSWTGTSGRKTDTQYF.

This chain links TRBV10-3 with TRBJ2-7; 11 bases agree with TRBD1. The V gene end was trimmed by 5 bases and the J gene end by 1 base; junction bases not matched to a gene: 7. The CDR3 is 16 residues long. Germline values: CDR1 ENHRY, CDR2 SYGVKD. CDR3 sequence reads: CAISSSGTGGSYEQYF. CDR3 nucleotide sequence: TGTGCCATCAGTTCATCCGGGACAGGGGGTTCCTACGAGCAGTACTTC.